These 14 T cell receptor beta chains came from one sample sequenced in a study of CD4 T cells in relation to SARS-CoV-2 and coronaviruses. The method was immunoSEQ multiplex PCR; TCRdb's version includes in-frame clones alone and lacks a portion of them. The data hold roughly 12,000 clones, with about 72% observed a single time. Their target antigens are unknown. The unexposed donors gave CD4+ T cells in about 2010-2019, prior to COVID-19. The cells were cultured for around ten days before CD4+ T cells were isolated. Sequencing was performed on CD4+ T cells from PBMCs, cultured in vitro. Receptor source: a human donor in good health.

In this sample, this clone turned up a few times. The chain carries TRBV19 and TRBJ2-3; the D gene is possibly TRBD2 (5 bases). Germline-derived CDR1 and CDR2 are LNHDA and SQIVND (reference sequence). V dropped 9 bases and J dropped 3 bases, with 16 bases sitting between them. The CDR3 loop spans 14 amino acids. The CDR3 coding sequence is TGTGCCAGCGGAGTCCTCAGCGGTACAGATACGCAGTATTTT. The encoded protein is CASGVLSGTDTQYF.

The CDR3 sequence: CASSDILARSSYEQYF. Written as DNA, the CDR3 is TGTGCCAGCAGCGATATACTAGCGAGGAGCTCCTACGAGCAGTACTTC. The chain couples TRBV5-4 to TRBJ2-7; 7 bases align to TRBD2. The CDR3 totals 16 residues. The V gene's germline CDR1 is SGHNT and CDR2 YYREEE (reference sequence). V lost 4 bases and J lost 0; bases outside the gene matches: 10. The complete variable domain, with remaining parts taken from reference TRBV5-4 and TRBJ2-7, reads ETGVTQSPTHLIKTRGQQVTLRCSSQSGHNTVSWYQQALGQGPQFIFQYYREEENGRGNFPPRFSGLQFPNYSSELNVNALELDDSALYLCASSDILARSSYEQYFGPGTRLTVT.

The DNA for the CDR3 is TGTGCCACCCGGACAGGGGAAGAGACCCAGTACTTC. Amino acid sequence: CATRTGEETQYF. This chain uses TRBV19 with TRBJ2-5, with TRBD1 matching over 9 bases. Germline V CDR1 and CDR2: LNHDA, SQIVND (reference sequence). CDR3 length equals 12 residues. V dropped 10 bases and J dropped 3; count of bases not matched to a gene: 3.

The chain recombines TRBV19 with TRBJ2-7, with 7 bases identical to TRBD1. The ends lost 1 base at V and 6 bases at J; junction bases unmatched: 6. Germline V gives CDR1 LNHDA, CDR2 SQIVND (reference sequence). The CDR3 has 14 amino acids. CDR3 DNA sequence: TGTGCCAGTAGTATAGTGGGACAGCTCGGCGAGCAGTACTTC. As protein: CASSIVGQLGEQYF.

The chain recombines TRBV4-3 with TRBJ2-1, with 9 bases lining up with TRBD2. This CDR3 spans 15 amino acids. CDR1 and CDR2 (germline): LGHNA, YSLEER. J gave up 9 bases and V 1 base, and 7 bases lay outside the gene matches. The CDR3 DNA follows: TGCGCCAGCAGCCAAGCCCTGGGACTAGCAGGTGAGCAGTTCTTC. Its translation is CASSQALGLAGEQFF.

This clone was observed a single time. This chain uses TRBV7-6 with TRBJ2-7; TRBD2 might be the D (6 bases). V was trimmed by 3 bases and J by 0 bases, leaving 9 bases between them. Per the germline V gene, CDR1 is SGHVS and CDR2 is FNYEAQ. This CDR3 spans 14 amino acids. Written as DNA, the CDR3 is TGTGCCAGCAGCTTGGGGGGTTTCTCCTACGAGCAGTACTTC. Amino acids: CASSLGGFSYEQYF.

This rearrangement joins TRBV11-2 to TRBJ2-2; 11 bases line up with TRBD2. J lost 3 bases, V lost 5 bases, and 2 bases had no gene match. This CDR3 contains 15 residues. CDR1 SGHAT and CDR2 FQNNGV come from the germline V gene. CDR3 coding DNA: TGTGCCAGCAGCGAGGGACTAGCGGACACCGGGGAGCTGTTTTTT. It yields the protein CASSEGLADTGELFF.

The CDR3 protein is CASSSREVQYF. The CDR3 DNA is TGTGCCAGCAGCTCAAGGGAGGTGCAGTACTTC. The chain carries TRBV11-1 and TRBJ2-7, with D possibly being TRBD2 (6 bases). The V end was cut by 4 bases, the J end by 9 bases, with 10 bases between. The CDR3 covers 11 residues. Germline CDR1 SGHAT, CDR2 FQDESV (reference sequence). The full variable domain, rest sourced from reference TRBV11-1 and TRBJ2-7, is EAEVAQSPRYKITEKSQAVAFWCDPISGHATLYWYRQILGQGPELLVQFQDESVVDDSQLPKDRFSAERLKGVDSTLKIQPAELGDSAMYLCASSSREVQYFGPGTRLTVT.

The chain employs TRBV11-2 and TRBJ2-2; D might be TRBD2 (7 bases). Germline-derived CDR1 and CDR2 are SGHAT and FQNNGV. CDR3 size: 18 residues. Between the trimmed V and J ends, which lost 5 bases and 0 bases, there was a span of 19 bases. Written as DNA, the CDR3 is TGTGCCAGCAGCCCGGGGGGCTGGGCCAGCGCGAACACCGGGGAGCTGTTTTTT. It codes for CASSPGGWASANTGELFF.

The rearrangement links TRBV7-9 to TRBJ2-1, with 8 bases aligning to TRBD2. V was pared by 5 bases and J by 5 bases, with 11 bases of the junction left unmatched. In germline, CDR1 is SEHNR, CDR2 FQNEAQ (reference sequence). This CDR3 is 16 amino acids long. The CDR3 region has the DNA TGTGCCAGCAGCCCCCTTGGGGCGGGGGGTGACAATGAGCAGTTCTTC. Translating it yields CASSPLGAGGDNEQFF. The whole variable domain, remainder taken from reference TRBV7-9 and TRBJ2-1, is DTGVSQNPRHKITKRGQNVTFRCDPISEHNRLYWYRQTLGQGPEFLTYFQNEAQLEKSRLLSDRFSAERPKGSFSTLEIQRTEQGDSAMYLCASSPLGAGGDNEQFFGPGTRLTVL.

The chain couples TRBV5-1 to TRBJ1-3, with D unresolved. Germline loops: CDR1 SGHRS, CDR2 YFSETQ. V was clipped by 1 base and J by 0 bases, with 8 bases between them. The CDR3 runs to 15 residues. DNA for the CDR3: TGCGCCAGCAGCTTGCGTGGTGACTCTGGAAACACCATATATTTT. Its translation is CASSLRGDSGNTIYF. The full variable domain, completed using reference TRBV5-1 and TRBJ1-3, is KAGVTQTPRYLIKTRGQQVTLSCSPISGHRSVSWYQQTPGQGLQFLFEYFSETQRNKGNFPGRFSGRQFSNSRSEMNVSTLELGDSALYLCASSLRGDSGNTIYFGEGSWLTVV.

V gene TRBV10-3 combines with J gene TRBJ2-3, with D uncertain. The CDR3 has 13 amino acids. Germline loops: CDR1 ENHRY, CDR2 SYGVKD. Trimming removed 5 bases at V and 3 bases at J, with 9 bases between. The CDR3 DNA follows: TGTGCCATCAGTCCGATGGGGACAGATACGCAGTATTTT. Its translation is CAISPMGTDTQYF.

The chain has TRBV11-2 and TRBJ2-7; 15 nucleotides agree with TRBD2. Per germline, CDR1 SGHAT and CDR2 FQNNGV. The CDR3 sequence is 16 residues long. Trimming removed 5 bases from V and 2 bases from J; junction bases left unmatched: 4. The CDR3 sequence is CASSIGTSGRTYEQYF. The CDR3 nucleotides are TGTGCCAGCAGCATCGGGACTAGCGGGAGGACCTACGAGCAGTACTTC.

This chain connects TRBV11-2 to TRBJ2-3, with D possibly matching TRBD2 (6 bases). The CDR3 has 14 amino acids. From germline, CDR1 is SGHAT and CDR2 FQNNGV. Trimming removed 4 bases at V and 9 bases at J, with 17 bases between. CDR3 nucleotides: TGTGCCAGCAGCTCCCTTGGGGGGAGGAGAACGCAGTATTTT. It encodes CASSSLGGRRTQYF.